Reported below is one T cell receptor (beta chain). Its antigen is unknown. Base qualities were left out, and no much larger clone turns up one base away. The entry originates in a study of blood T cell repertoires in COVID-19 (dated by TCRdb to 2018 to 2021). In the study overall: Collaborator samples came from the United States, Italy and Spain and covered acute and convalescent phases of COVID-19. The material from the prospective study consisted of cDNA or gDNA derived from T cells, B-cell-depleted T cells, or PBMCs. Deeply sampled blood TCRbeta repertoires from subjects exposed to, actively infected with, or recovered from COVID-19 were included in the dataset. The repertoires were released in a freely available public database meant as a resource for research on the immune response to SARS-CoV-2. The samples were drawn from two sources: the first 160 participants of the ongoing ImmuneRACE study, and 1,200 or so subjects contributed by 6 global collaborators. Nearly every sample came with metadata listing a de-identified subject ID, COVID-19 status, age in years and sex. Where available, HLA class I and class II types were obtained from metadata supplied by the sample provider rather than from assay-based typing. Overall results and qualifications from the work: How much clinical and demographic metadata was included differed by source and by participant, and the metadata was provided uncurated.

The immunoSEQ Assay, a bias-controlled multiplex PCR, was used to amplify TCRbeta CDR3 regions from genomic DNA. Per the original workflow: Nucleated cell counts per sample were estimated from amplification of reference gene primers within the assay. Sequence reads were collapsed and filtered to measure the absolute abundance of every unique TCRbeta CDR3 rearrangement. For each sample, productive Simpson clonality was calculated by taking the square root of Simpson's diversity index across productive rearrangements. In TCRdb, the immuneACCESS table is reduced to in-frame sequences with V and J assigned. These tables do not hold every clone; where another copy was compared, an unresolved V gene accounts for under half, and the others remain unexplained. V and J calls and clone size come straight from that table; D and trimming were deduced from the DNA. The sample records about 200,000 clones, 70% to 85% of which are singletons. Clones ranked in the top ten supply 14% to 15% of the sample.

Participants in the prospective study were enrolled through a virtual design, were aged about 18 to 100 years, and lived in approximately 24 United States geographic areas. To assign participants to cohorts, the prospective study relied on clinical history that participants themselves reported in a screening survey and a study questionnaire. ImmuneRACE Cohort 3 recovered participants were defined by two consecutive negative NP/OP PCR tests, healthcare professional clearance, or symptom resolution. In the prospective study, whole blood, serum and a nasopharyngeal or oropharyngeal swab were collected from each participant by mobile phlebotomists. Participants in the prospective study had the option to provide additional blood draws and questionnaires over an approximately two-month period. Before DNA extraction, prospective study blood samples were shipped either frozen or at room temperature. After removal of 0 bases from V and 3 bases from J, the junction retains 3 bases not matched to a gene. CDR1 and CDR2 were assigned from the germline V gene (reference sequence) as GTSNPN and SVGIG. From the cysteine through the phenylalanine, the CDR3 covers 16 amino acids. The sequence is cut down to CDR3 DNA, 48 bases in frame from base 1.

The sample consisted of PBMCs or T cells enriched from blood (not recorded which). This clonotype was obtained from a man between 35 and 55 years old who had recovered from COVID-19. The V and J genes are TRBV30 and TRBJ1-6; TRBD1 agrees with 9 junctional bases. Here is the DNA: TGTGCCTGGAGTGTTACAGGGGGCGGCTATAATTCACCCCTCCACTTT. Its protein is CAWSVTGGGYNSPLHF.